This TCR beta chain was sequenced during a study of human T cells and chemical hapten exposure. Findings and limits, study-wide: Relative to control repertoires, expanded TCRs gave rise to significantly more large CDR3 similarity clusters. Correlating positively with patch test score were the PT1 expanded TCR counts.

Using its own MiXCR run on the RACE reads, TCRdb lists one record per CDR3 protein. Of roughly 380,000 distinct CDR3 sequences in the sample, about 6% were seen once. On this clonotype itself: Its target is not known.

Time point indicated: patch test 2, 6 weeks after DPC sensitization. Treatment here: therapeutic diphenylcyclopropenone sensitization with weekly scalp DPC. Before extraction, the whole blood was not fractionated, and total RNA was taken from it. CDR1 is LGHNA and CDR2 is YSLEER in the germline V gene. The CDR3 runs 16 residues. V lost 0 bases to trimming and J lost 0 bases, with 9 bases between them. Here the sequenced sample was whole blood, taken in connection with sensitization to the hapten diphenylcyclopropenone (DPC). The sequence was collected from a woman aged 18-35 years with alopecia areata. Some clones in this sample may be carry-over from other donors' samples. J is TRBJ2-1 and V is TRBV4-3; possibly TRBD2 for D (6 bases). CDR3 sequence: CASSQDRRGSYNEQFF. The CDR3 DNA sequence: TGCGCCAGCAGCCAAGATAGGCGGGGCTCCTACAATGAGCAGTTCTTC.